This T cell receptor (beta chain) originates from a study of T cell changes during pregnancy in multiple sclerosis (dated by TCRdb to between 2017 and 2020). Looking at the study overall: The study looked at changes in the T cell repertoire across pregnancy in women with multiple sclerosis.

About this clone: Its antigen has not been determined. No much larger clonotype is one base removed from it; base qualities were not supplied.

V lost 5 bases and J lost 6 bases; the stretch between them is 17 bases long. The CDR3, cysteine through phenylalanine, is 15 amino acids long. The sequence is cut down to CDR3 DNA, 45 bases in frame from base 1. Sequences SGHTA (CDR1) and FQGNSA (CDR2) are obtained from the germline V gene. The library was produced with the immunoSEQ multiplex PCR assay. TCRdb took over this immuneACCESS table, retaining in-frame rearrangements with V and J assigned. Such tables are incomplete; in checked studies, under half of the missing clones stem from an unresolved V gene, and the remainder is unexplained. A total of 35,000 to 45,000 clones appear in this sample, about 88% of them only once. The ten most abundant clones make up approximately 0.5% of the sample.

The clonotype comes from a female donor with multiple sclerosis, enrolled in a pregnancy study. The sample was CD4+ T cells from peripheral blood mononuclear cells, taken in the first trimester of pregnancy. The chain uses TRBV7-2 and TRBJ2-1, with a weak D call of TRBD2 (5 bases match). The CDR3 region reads CASSAGGPWGNEQFF. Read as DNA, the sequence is TGTGCCAGCAGCGCGGGTGGCCCTTGGGGCAATGAGCAGTTCTTC.